This T cell receptor (beta chain) is from a study of T cell responses to AZD1222 COVID-19 vaccine. Study results and limitations: Donors were chiefly white British, with a greater number of females, and clonal diversity was perhaps underestimated. Reportedly, close to half of spike-specific TCRs are directed against unmutated variant regions.

Measured with immunoSEQ multiplex PCR; TCRdb has only the in-frame clones, and not every one. The sample shows some 120,000 clones, around 90% of them seen only once. With regard to this clone: As yet, its antigen is unknown.

CDR1 and CDR2 from the germline V gene are MGHRA and YSYEKL. CDR3 length: 16 residues. V lost 6 bases and J lost 0, with 18 bases in between. The chain carries TRBV4-1 and TRBJ2-7; D remains ambiguous. This TCR came from an adult in good health. This specimen was peripheral blood, taken on day 0 of AZD1222 vaccination. The DNA for the CDR3 is TGCGCCAGCAGTCCAAAATCAGGACCTTCCTCCTACGAGCAGTACTTC. Translating it yields CASSPKSGPSSYEQYF.